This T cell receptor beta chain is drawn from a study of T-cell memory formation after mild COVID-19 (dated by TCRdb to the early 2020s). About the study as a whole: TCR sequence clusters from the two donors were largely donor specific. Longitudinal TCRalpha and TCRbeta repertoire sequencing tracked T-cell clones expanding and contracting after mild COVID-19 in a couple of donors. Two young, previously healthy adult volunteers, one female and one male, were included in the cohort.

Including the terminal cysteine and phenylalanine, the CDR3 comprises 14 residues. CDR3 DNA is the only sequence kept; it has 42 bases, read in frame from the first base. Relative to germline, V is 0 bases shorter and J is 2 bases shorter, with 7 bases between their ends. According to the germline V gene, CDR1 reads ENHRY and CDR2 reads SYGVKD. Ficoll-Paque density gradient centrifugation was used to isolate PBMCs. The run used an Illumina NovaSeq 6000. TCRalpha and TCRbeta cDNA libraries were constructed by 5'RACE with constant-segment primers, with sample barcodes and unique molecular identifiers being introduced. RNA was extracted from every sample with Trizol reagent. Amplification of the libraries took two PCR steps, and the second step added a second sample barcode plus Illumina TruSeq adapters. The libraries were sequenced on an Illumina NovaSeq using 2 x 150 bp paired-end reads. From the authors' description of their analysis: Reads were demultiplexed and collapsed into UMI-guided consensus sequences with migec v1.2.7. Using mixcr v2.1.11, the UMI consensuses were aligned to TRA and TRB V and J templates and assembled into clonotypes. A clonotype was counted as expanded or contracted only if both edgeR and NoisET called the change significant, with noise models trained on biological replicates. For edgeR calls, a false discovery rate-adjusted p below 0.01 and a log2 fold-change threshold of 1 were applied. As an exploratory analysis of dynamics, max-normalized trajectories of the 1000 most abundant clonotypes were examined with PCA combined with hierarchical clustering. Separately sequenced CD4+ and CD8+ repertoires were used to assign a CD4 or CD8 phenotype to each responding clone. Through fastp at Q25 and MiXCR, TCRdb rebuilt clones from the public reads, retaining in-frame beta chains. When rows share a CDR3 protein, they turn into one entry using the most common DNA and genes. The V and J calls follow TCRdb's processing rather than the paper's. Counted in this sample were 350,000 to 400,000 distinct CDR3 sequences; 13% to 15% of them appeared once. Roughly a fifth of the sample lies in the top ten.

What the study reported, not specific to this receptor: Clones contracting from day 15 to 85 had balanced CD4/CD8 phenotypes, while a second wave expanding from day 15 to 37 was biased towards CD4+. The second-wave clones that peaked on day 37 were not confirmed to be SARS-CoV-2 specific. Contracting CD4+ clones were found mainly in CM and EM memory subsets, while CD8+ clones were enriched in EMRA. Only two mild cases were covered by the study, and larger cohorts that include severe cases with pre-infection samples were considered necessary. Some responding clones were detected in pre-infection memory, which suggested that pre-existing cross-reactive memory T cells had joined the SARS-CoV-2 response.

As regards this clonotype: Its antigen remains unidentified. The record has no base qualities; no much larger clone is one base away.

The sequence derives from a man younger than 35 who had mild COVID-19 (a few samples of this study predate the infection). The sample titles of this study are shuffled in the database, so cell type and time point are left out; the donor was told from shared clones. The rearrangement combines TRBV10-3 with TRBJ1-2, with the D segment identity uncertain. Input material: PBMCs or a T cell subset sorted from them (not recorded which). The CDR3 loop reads CAISESVGNYGYTF. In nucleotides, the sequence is TGTGCCATCAGTGAGTCGGTGGGGAACTATGGCTACACCTTC.